This TCR beta chain was identified during a study of cytomegalovirus exposure and HLA in healthy donors. Details on this clone: The antigen is undetermined.

Study-wide points: Reports indicate that TCR beta sequences accurately predicted the HLA-A and HLA-B alleles of most subjects.

Healthy bone marrow donors formed the donor group. There are 14 residues in the CDR3. Per germline, CDR1 ENHRY and CDR2 SYGVKD. J gave up 6 bases and V 2 bases, and 6 bases lay outside the gene matches. The PCR made use of 60 Vbeta and 13 Jbeta primers. Data came from immunoSEQ multiplex PCR; TCRdb stores just in-frame clones and leaves some out. Here the sample spans about 150,000 clones, around three quarters being singletons. The chain recombines TRBV10-3 with TRBJ2-7; TRBD2 matches 8 bases. Sequencing used PBMCs. The sequence came from a man aged 40-49 years in good health and CMV-seronegative. This CDR3 is CAISERGGLFEQYF. The CDR3 DNA is TGTGCCATCAGTGAGCGGGGGGGCCTCTTCGAGCAGTACTTC.